The entry below describes one T cell receptor (beta chain). The antigen remains undetermined. This record belongs to a study of cytomegalovirus exposure and HLA in healthy donors. Study results and caveats: A later analysis reportedly identified an Asian-associated ancestry cluster as carrying fewer N-insertions than the approximately 620-donor mean.

The PCR ran on 60 Vbeta and 13 Jbeta primers. Authors' analysis steps: Unique TCR beta chains totaled roughly 80 million in a later count, with roughly 10 million of them shared. Profiling relied on immunoSEQ multiplex PCR, and the TCRdb table lists in-frame clones only, not all of them. The DNA gave D and trimming, while V, J and clone size come from that table. The sample includes 120,000 or so clones, roughly 80% of them seen just once. The CDR3 consists of 15 residues. Germline V CDR1 and CDR2: SEHNR, FQNEAQ (reference sequence). The V gene lost 4 bases and the J gene lost 2 bases, with 15 bases spanning the gap.

The sequenced sample was PBMCs. The rearrangement links TRBV7-9 to TRBJ2-7, with D tentatively TRBD1 (5 bases). This TCR came from a man aged 25-45 years in good health and CMV-seronegative. CDR3 DNA sequence: TGTGCCAGCAGCTCAGGGATACTCGACCCCTACGAGCAGTACTTC. Translation: CASSSGILDPYEQYF.